The TCR beta chain described here comes from a study of blood T cell repertoires in COVID-19. At the level of the study: Nucleic acid was either cDNA or gDNA, and it came from T cells, B-cell-depleted T cells, or PBMCs.

Produced via immunoSEQ multiplex PCR; TCRdb's table is partial and in-frame only. The data show roughly 4,000 clones, with roughly 89% seen just once and approximately 5% held by the top ten. CDR1 is MNHEY and CDR2 is SMNVEV in the germline V gene (reference sequence). The CDR3 sequence is 15 residues long. V was cut by 0 bases and J by 2 bases, with 9 bases left in between. Sequencing input: peripheral blood. J is TRBJ2-3 and V is TRBV27; D is uncertain. The TCR sequence derives from a woman in her seventies with active COVID-19. As DNA, the CDR3 is TGTGCCAGCAGTTTATCCACCACTTACACAGATACGCAGTATTTT. This translates into CASSLSTTYTDTQYF.